Below, 6 T cell receptor beta chains from the same sample are listed, as sequenced in a study of blood T cell repertoires in COVID-19. The assay was immunoSEQ multiplex PCR, and TCRdb's table has in-frame clones only and misses some. Among about 310,000 clones, about nine tenths were seen once, and the ten largest hold 1%. The sequencing input was peripheral blood. The source is a man in his fifties with active or convalescent COVID-19.

Only one count was recorded for this clone. V gene TRBV9 combines with J gene TRBJ2-7; weak D call: TRBD1 (6 bases). Germline CDR1 reads SGDLS; CDR2 reads YYNGEE. V shed 3 bases and J shed 2 bases, with 18 bases lying between them. CDR3 length: 16 amino acids. This chain's CDR3 is CASSGTPRQATYEQYF. Here the CDR3 DNA reads TGTGCCAGCAGCGGTACACCCCGACAGGCAACCTACGAGCAGTACTTC.

This clone was observed a handful of times. The V gene is TRBV4-2, the J gene TRBJ2-5; the match to TRBD2 covers 10 bases. Per germline, CDR1 LGHNA and CDR2 YNFKEQ. This CDR3 is 18 amino acids long. The junction had 9 bases not matched to a gene; V was cut back by 0 bases and J by 2 bases. The CDR3 reads CASSQDTPGLAVQETQYF. The CDR3 DNA sequence: TGTGCCAGCAGCCAAGATACCCCCGGACTAGCGGTACAAGAGACCCAGTACTTC.

This chain links TRBV10-3 with TRBJ1-6; 9 nucleotides agree with TRBD1. Germline CDR1 reads ENHRY; CDR2 reads SYGVKD. V trimming: 6 bases; J trimming: 6 bases; junction bases outside the gene matches: 3. This CDR3 contains 14 residues. The CDR3 nucleotides are TGTGCCATCAGATCGGGACAGGGTAATTCACCCCTCCACTTT. Its protein product is CAIRSGQGNSPLHF.

This clone was seen a single time. The V and J genes are TRBV5-1 and TRBJ2-6; D remains unclear. V was trimmed by 6 bases and J by 5 bases, leaving 12 bases between them. The CDR3 spans 14 residues. Per the germline V gene, CDR1 is SGHRS and CDR2 is YFSETQ. CDR3 sequence: CASTPTNWANVLTF. The DNA for the CDR3 is TGCGCCAGCACCCCCACGAACTGGGCCAACGTCCTGACTTTC.

The V and J genes are TRBV2 and TRBJ1-4; D call uncertain. V lost 6 bases and J 3 bases, leaving 11 bases between the germline ends. Per germline, CDR1 SNHLY and CDR2 FYNNEI. This CDR3 is built from 14 residues. The CDR3 DNA is TGTGCCAGCAGCGGCGGCTGGGCTAATGAAAAACTGTTTTTT. Encoded protein: CASSGGWANEKLFF.

This clone was detected only once. The chain carries TRBV4-1 and TRBJ2-2; 8 nucleotides line up with TRBD1. Per the germline V gene, CDR1 is MGHRA and CDR2 is YSYEKL. The V and J ends lost 1 base and 5 bases, in that order; junction bases with no gene match: 3. This CDR3 comprises 15 residues. DNA of the CDR3: TGCGCCAGCAGCCAAGGACAGGGGCCTACCGGGGAGCTGTTTTTT. Translating gives CASSQGQGPTGELFF.